This T cell receptor (beta chain) was sequenced for a study of spatial heterogeneity in lung cancer (dated by TCRdb to between 2018 and 2021). In terms of the full investigation: More beta-chain than alpha-chain transcripts were consistently detected, likely reflecting higher beta-chain transcript abundance. In non-small cell lung cancer, the study made a quantitative comparison of TCR alpha and beta repertoires among multiple tumor regions, matched nontumor lung and blood. In the raw uncorrected reads, each unique combination of TCR and UMI appeared more than ten times on average. Nonsynonymous mutation counts, determined by whole-exome sequencing of tumor tissue, were related to TCR repertoire features. At surgery, over 200 tumor regions, approximately 64 matched nontumor lung samples and 56 PBMC samples were TCR-sequenced for both alpha and beta chains. On the study overall, not on this receptor specifically: Confirming at a functional level the hypothesis that regional TCRs recognize regional mutations was considered to require additional single-cell paired TCR alpha and beta sequencing. Ubiquitous expanded tumor TCRs were detected in blood more often at tumor resection than at routine follow-up.

Many counts were recorded for this clonotype. What antigen it recognizes has not been identified. Per-base qualities were not stored, and no clone one base away is much larger. V and J are truncated by 1 base and 5 bases respectively, leaving an intervening sequence of 23 bases. Taken from cysteine to phenylalanine, the CDR3 has 17 residues. CDR3 DNA is the only sequence kept; it has 51 bases, read in frame from the first base. CDR1 and CDR2, looked up from the germline V gene, are SQVTM and ANQGSEA. Receptor libraries were prepared by 5' RACE. Instrument used: NextSeq 500. In the TCR library protocol, a unique molecular identifier was attached to each TCR cDNA molecule so that PCR and sequencing errors could be corrected. The study's processing was this. Decombinator tools were used for TCR identification, UMI-based error correction and CDR3 extraction. Expanded TCRs were defined as those above a frequency of 2 per 1,000, corresponding to the top 1% of the tumor frequency distribution. Rényi diversity was computed with the R vegan package after subsampling each repertoire 100 times to 5,000 TCRs. CDR3 similarity networks were built from amino acid triplet string-kernel similarity, with CDR3s being connected when pairwise similarity was above 0.82. In-frame beta chains were kept once TCRdb had trimmed the public reads at Q25 with fastp and called clones with MiXCR. All rows with the same CDR3 protein become a single entry with the most common DNA and genes. Here the V and J calls rest on TCRdb's processing, not on the authors' analysis. For this sample the table gives about 60,000 distinct CDR3 sequences, of which approximately 8.9% were detected only once. More than 13% of the sample rests with the top ten.

The label giving this sample's time point can be read as: sample taken at primary tumor resection. For TCR sequencing, whole RNA was extracted from tumor and nontumor lung tissue, or from cryopreserved PBMC samples, and no cell sorting was done. Donors were some 70 patients with early-stage, untreated non-small cell lung cancer from the lung TRACERx cohort. A patient was chosen for TCR sequencing only when enough RNA was available from at least two tumor regions. This receptor was taken from a female donor with early-stage non-small cell lung cancer. This material consisted of PBMCs, taken at surgery. The rearranged segments are TRBV29-1 and TRBJ1-1; TRBD1 is perhaps the D gene, given 5 matching bases. The DNA sequence reads TGCAGCGTTGAAGTGGGGGGGAGGGCCGAAGAGGATACTGAAGCTTTCTTT. This translates into CSVEVGGRAEEDTEAFF.